The sequence of this T cell receptor beta chain was determined in a study of vaccination effects on CD4 cells after COVID-19. The overall study: Relative to the second dose, post-vaccine samples were obtained a median of 72 days later. Study-wide results and caveats: The study dataset contains few convalescent patients and includes no early post-infection timepoints. By a late point after vaccination, infection- and vaccine-induced clones had shrunk markedly through clonal contraction. Healthy vaccinees' vaccine-induced clones included only 1 of 255 that recognized common cold coronaviruses.

Per germline, CDR1 SGHRS and CDR2 YFSETQ. Losses at the gene ends were 7 bases for V and 5 bases for J; bases not matched to a gene: 5. The CDR3 is 13 amino acids. Comments on this clone: No antigen is known for it.

Data came from immunoSEQ multiplex PCR; TCRdb stores just in-frame clones and leaves some out. This sample has 65,000 to 70,000 clones, with less than 80% found just once. The ViraFEST assay expanded antigen-specific CD4+ T cells with viral peptide pools before sequencing. CD4+ T cells were isolated after around ten days of culture. Either the BNT162b2 or mRNA-1273 vaccine was given to participants in two doses. This specimen consisted of CD4+ T cells from PBMCs cultured with HCoV-OC43 spike peptides, obtained after COVID-19 vaccination. Subset indicated: HCoV-OC43 spike overlapping peptide pool stimulation. The receptor was isolated from a human donor who received a COVID-19 vaccine. V is TRBV5-1 and J is TRBJ2-5; 10 nucleotides match TRBD1. CDR3: CASGVDRGETQYF. DNA of the CDR3: TGCGCCAGCGGCGTGGACAGGGGGGAGACCCAGTACTTC.